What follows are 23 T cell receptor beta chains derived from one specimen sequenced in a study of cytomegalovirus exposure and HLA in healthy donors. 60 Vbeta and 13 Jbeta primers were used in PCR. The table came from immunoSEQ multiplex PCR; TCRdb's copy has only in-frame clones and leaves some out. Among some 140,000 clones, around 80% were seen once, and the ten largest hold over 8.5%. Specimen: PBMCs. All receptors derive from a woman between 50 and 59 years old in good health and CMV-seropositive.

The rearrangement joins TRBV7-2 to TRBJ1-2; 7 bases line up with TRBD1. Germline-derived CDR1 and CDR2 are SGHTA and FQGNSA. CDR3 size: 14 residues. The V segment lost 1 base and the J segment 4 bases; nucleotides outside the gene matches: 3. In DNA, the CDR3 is TGTGCCAGCAGCTTAGAGGGACAGCCCTATGGCTACACCTTC. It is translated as CASSLEGQPYGYTF.

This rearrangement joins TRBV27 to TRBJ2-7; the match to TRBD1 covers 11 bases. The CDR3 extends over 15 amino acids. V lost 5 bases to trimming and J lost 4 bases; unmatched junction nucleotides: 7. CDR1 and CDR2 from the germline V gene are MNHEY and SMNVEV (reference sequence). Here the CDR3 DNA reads TGTGCCAGCAGTCGAGGACAGGGGGCGCGATACGAGCAGTACTTC. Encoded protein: CASSRGQGARYEQYF.

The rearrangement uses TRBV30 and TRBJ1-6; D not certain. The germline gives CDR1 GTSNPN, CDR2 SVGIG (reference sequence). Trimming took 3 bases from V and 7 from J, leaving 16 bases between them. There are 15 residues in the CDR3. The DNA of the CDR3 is TGTGCCTGGAGCCCACGGACTCTTAGCAATTCACCCCTCCACTTT. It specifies CAWSPRTLSNSPLHF.

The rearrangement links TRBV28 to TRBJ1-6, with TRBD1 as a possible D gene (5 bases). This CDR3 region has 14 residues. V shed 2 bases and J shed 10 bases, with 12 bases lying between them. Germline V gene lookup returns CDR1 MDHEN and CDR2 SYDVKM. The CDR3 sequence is CASSLAQGGSPLHF. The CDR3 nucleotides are TGTGCCAGCAGTTTAGCCCAGGGCGGATCACCCCTCCACTTT. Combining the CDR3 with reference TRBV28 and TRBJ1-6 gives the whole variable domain DVKVTQSSRYLVKRTGEKVFLECVQDMDHENMFWYRQDPGLGLRLIYFSYDVKMKEKGDIPEGYSVSREKKERFSLILESASTNQTSMYLCASSLAQGGSPLHFGNGTRLTVT.

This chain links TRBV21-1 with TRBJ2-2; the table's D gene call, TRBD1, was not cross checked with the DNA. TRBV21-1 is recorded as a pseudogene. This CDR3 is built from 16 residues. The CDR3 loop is CASSILRDSKTGELFF. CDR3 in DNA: TGTGCCAGCAGCATACTCCGGGACAGTAAAACCGGGGAGCTGTTTTTT.

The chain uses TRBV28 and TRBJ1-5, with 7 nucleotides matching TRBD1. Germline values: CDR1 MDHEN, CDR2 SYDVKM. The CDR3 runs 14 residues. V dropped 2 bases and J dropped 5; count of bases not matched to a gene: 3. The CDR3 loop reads CASSLDRGHQPQHF. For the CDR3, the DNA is TGTGCCAGCAGTTTAGATAGGGGGCATCAGCCCCAGCATTTT.

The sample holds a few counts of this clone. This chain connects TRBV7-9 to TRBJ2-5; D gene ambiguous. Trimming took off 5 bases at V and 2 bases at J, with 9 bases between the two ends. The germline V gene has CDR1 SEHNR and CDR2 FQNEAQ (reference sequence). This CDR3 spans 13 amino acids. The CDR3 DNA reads TGTGCCAGCAGCCCTTGGCGGCAAGAGACCCAGTACTTC. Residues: CASSPWRQETQYF.

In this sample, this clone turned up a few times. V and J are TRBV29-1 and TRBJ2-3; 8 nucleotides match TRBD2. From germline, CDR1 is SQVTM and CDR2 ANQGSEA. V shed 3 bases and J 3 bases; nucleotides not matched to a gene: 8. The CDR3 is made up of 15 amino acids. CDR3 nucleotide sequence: TGCAGCGTTGAGGGTCGGGGGGGCGGGACAGATACGCAGTATTTT. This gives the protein CSVEGRGGGTDTQYF.

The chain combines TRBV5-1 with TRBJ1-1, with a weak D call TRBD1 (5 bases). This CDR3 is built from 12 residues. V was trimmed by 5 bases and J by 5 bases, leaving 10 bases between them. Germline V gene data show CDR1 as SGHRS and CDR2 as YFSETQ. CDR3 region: CASRGGETEAFF. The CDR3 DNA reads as TGCGCCAGCAGGGGGGGAGAAACTGAAGCTTTCTTT.

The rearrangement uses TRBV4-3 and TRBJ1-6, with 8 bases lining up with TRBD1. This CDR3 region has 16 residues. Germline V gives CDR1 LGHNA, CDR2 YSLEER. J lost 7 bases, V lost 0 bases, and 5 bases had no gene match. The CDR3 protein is CASSQDPPGGNSPLHF. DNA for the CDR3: TGCGCCAGCAGCCAAGATCCGCCAGGGGGCAATTCACCCCTCCACTTT.

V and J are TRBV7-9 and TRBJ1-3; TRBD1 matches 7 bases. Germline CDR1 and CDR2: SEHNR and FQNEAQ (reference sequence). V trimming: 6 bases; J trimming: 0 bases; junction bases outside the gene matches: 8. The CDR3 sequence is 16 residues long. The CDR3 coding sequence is TGTGCCAGCAGACCGAGAACAGGGGCCTCTGGAAACACCATATATTTT. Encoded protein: CASRPRTGASGNTIYF.

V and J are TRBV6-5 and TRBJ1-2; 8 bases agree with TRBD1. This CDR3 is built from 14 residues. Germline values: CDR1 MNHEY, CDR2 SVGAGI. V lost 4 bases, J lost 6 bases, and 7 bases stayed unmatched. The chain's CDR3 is CASSSTGQGDGYTF. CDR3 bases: TGTGCCAGCAGTTCCACCGGACAGGGAGATGGCTACACCTTC.

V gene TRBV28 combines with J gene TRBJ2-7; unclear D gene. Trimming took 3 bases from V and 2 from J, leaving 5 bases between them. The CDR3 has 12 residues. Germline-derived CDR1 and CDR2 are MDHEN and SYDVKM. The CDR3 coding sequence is TGTGCCAGCAGTTTGAGGCCCTACGAGCAGTACTTC. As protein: CASSLRPYEQYF.

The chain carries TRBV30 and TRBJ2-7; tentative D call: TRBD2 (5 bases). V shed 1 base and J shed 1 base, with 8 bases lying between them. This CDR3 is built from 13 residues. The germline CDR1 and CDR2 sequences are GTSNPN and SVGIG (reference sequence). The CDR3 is CAWSGGISYEQYF. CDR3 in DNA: TGTGCCTGGAGTGGAGGGATTTCCTACGAGCAGTACTTC.

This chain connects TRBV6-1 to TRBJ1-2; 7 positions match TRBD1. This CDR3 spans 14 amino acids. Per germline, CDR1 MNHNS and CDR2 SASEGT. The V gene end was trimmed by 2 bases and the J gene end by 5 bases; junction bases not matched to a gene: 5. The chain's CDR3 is CASSERGTVYGYTF. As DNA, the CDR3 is TGTGCCAGCAGTGAACGAGGGACAGTATATGGCTACACCTTC.

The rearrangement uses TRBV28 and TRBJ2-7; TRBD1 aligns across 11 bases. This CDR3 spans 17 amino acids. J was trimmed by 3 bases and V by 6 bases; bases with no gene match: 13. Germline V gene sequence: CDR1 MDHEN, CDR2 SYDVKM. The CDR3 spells CASRPDKWGQGVYEQYF. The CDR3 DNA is TGTGCCAGCAGGCCGGACAAATGGGGACAGGGGGTCTACGAGCAGTACTTC.

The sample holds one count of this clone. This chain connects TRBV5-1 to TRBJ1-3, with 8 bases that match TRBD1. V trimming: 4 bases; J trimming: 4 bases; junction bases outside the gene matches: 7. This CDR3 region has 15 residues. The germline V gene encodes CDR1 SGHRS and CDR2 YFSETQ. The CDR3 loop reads CASSRAGGTGNTIYF. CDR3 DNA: TGCGCCAGCAGCCGGGCAGGGGGCACCGGAAACACCATATATTTT.

CDR3 DNA sequence: TGTGCCAGCAGCTTAATTGGCAGTCCAAGCTCCTACAATGAGCAGTTCTTC. Protein: CASSLIGSPSSYNEQFF. This chain connects TRBV11-3 to TRBJ2-1; D uncertain. The CDR3 loop spans 17 amino acids. Between the trimmed V and J ends, which lost 2 bases and 0 bases, there was a span of 14 bases. Germline V lookup: CDR1 SGHNT, CDR2 YENEEA.

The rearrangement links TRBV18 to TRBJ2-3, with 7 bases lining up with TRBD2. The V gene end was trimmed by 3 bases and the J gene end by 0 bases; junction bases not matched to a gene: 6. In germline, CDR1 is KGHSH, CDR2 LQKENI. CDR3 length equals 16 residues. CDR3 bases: TGTGCCAGCTCACCCACTAGCGCAGGTAGCACAGATACGCAGTATTTT. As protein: CASSPTSAGSTDTQYF.

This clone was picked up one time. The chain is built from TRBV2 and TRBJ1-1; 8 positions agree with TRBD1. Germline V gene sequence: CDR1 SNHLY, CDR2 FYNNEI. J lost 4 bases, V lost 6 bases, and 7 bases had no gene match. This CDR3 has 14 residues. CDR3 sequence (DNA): TGTGCCAGCAGGGAGGACAGGGTGGCCACTGAAGCTTTCTTT. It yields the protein CASREDRVATEAFF.

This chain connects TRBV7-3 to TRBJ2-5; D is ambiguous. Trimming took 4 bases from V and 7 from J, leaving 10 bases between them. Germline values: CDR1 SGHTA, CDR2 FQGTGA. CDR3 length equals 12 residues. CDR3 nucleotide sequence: TGTGCCAGCAGCTCCCCCCCCGGGACCCAGTACTTC. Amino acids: CASSSPPGTQYF.

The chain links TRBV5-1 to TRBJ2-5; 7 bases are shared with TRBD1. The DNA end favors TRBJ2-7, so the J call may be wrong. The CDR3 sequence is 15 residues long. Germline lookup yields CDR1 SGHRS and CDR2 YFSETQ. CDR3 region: CASSFTRDSFYEQYF. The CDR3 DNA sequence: TGCGCCAGCAGCTTTACCCGGGACAGTTTCTACGAGCAGTACTTC.

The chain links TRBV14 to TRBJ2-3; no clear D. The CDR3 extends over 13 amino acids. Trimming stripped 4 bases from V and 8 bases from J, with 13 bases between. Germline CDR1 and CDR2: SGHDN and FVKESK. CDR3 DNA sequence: TGTGCCAGCAGCCTGGTAGCCGGCGGTACGCAGTATTTT. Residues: CASSLVAGGTQYF.